Presented here are 27 T cell receptor beta chains from one specimen sequenced in a study of somatic mutations in cytotoxic T cells in rheumatoid arthritis. Sequencing was performed with immunoSEQ multiplex PCR; in TCRdb, only in-frame clones are kept and a portion is missing. This table holds about 7,400 clones, roughly 87% found once. Sequences were obtained from CD8+ T cells sorted from blood. The receptors were sampled from a man in his forties with rheumatoid arthritis.

The chain couples TRBV28 to TRBJ1-2; D is perhaps TRBD1 (6 bases). V lost 0 bases to trimming and J lost 2 bases, with 7 bases between them. This CDR3 comprises 14 residues. Germline V lookup: CDR1 MDHEN, CDR2 SYDVKM. CDR3 in DNA: TGTGCCAGCAGTTTATGGGGGGCCAACTATGGCTACACCTTC. It specifies CASSLWGANYGYTF.

The rearrangement links TRBV11-2 to TRBJ2-5; 11 nucleotides line up with TRBD2. V lost 6 bases to trimming and J lost 0 bases; unmatched junction nucleotides: 9. The CDR3 is made up of 17 amino acids. Germline lookup yields CDR1 SGHAT and CDR2 FQNNGV. The CDR3 loop is CASRVGTSGRYQETQYF. As DNA, the CDR3 is TGTGCCAGCAGGGTTGGGACTAGCGGCAGGTACCAAGAGACCCAGTACTTC.

CDR3 sequence: CASSESAAGGPTYEQYF. The CDR3 DNA follows: TGTGCCAGCAGTGAATCCGCAGCGGGGGGCCCTACCTACGAGCAGTACTTC. V and J are TRBV6-1 and TRBJ2-7; 9 bases agree with TRBD2. This CDR3 is 17 amino acids long. The germline gives CDR1 MNHNS, CDR2 SASEGT. V lost 2 bases and J lost 2; bases outside the gene matches: 10.

The rearrangement links TRBV6-1 to TRBJ2-1, with 10 positions matching TRBD2. Germline V gene lookup returns CDR1 MNHNS and CDR2 SASEGT. V shed 2 bases and J 4 bases; nucleotides not matched to a gene: 2. The CDR3 spans 15 residues. CDR3 nucleotide sequence: TGTGCCAGCAGTGAACTAGCGGGGGTATACAATGAGCAGTTCTTC. It codes for CASSELAGVYNEQFF.

As regards this clone: Other DNA sequences in this sample translate to the same CDR3. The genes are TRBV5-1 and TRBJ2-1, with D unclear. The V and J ends lost 0 bases and 4 bases respectively, with 5 bases between them. Germline CDR1 reads SGHRS; CDR2 reads YFSETQ. The CDR3 runs to 13 residues. The CDR3: CASSLDSYNEQFF. The DNA of the CDR3 is TGCGCCAGCAGCTTGGACAGTTACAATGAGCAGTTCTTC.

This chain joins TRBV9 and TRBJ2-3; 7 positions match TRBD1. Germline assignment: CDR1 SGDLS and CDR2 YYNGEE. Trimming cost V 3 bases and J 3 bases; bases outside gene matches: 7. This CDR3 contains 15 residues. The CDR3 spells CASSATGYPTDTQYF. The CDR3 coding sequence is TGTGCCAGCAGCGCGACAGGGTACCCGACAGATACGCAGTATTTT.

The chain carries TRBV14 and TRBJ2-5; TRBD1 might be the D (6 bases). The CDR3 is made up of 15 amino acids. The V gene lost 2 bases and the J gene lost 3 bases, with 13 bases spanning the gap. In germline, CDR1 is SGHDN, CDR2 FVKESK. The CDR3 reads CASSQWLQGKETQYF. The CDR3 region has the DNA TGTGCCAGCAGCCAATGGTTGCAGGGGAAAGAGACCCAGTACTTC. The full variable domain, in which reference TRBV14 and TRBJ2-5 provide the parts outside the CDR3, is EAGVTQFPSHSVIEKGQTVTLRCDPISGHDNLYWYRRVMGKEIKFLLHFVKESKQDESGMPNNRFLAERTGGTYSTLKVQPAELEDSGVYFCASSQWLQGKETQYFGPGTRLLVL.

The V gene is TRBV7-9, the J gene TRBJ1-1; TRBD1 might be the D (6 bases). The CDR3 has 17 residues. CDR1 is SEHNR and CDR2 is FQNEAQ in the germline V gene (reference sequence). Trimming shortened V by 4 bases and J by 0 bases, and 18 bases separated the two germline ends. DNA for the CDR3: TGTGCCAGCAGCTCGACCCGGGACAAAAGTATGAACACTGAAGCTTTCTTT. Protein product: CASSSTRDKSMNTEAFF.

The V call is TRBV19, the J call TRBJ2-1; D is perhaps TRBD1 (6 bases). The CDR3 is 15 amino acids. Between the trimmed V and J ends, which lost 5 bases and 2 bases, there was a span of 13 bases. CDR1 and CDR2 (germline): LNHDA, SQIVND (reference sequence). The CDR3 DNA follows: TGTGCCAGTAGTGCCGGAGCAGGGGCCTACAATGAGCAGTTCTTC. Amino acids: CASSAGAGAYNEQFF.

The chain joins TRBV11-2 to TRBJ1-4; the D is unclear. CDR1 is SGHAT and CDR2 is FQNNGV in the germline V gene. This CDR3 spans 12 amino acids. The V and J ends lost 8 bases and 5 bases respectively, with 9 bases between them. The CDR3 sequence is CASAGENEKLFF. CDR3 nucleotide sequence: TGTGCCAGCGCCGGGGAAAATGAAAAACTGTTTTTT.

V gene TRBV15 combines with J gene TRBJ1-5; D unclear. The V and J ends lost 0 bases and 4 bases respectively, with 7 bases between them. Germline V CDR1 and CDR2: LNHNV, YYDKDF (reference sequence). The CDR3 has 14 residues. The CDR3 region is CATSRDRVNQPQHF. The CDR3 DNA is TGTGCCACCAGCAGAGATCGGGTTAATCAGCCCCAGCATTTT.

This chain connects TRBV19 to TRBJ1-2; D perhaps matches TRBD1 (6 bases). Germline-derived CDR1 and CDR2 are LNHDA and SQIVND (reference sequence). V was trimmed by 3 bases and J by 6 bases, leaving 11 bases between them. This CDR3 region has 13 residues. The CDR3 DNA reads as TGTGCCAGTAGTATTTTTACAGGGAATGGCTACACCTTC. Amino acid sequence: CASSIFTGNGYTF.

The rearrangement uses TRBV2 and TRBJ2-7, with D perhaps matching TRBD1 (5 bases). The CDR3 consists of 14 residues. CDR1 and CDR2 from the germline V gene are SNHLY and FYNNEI. The V and J ends lost 5 bases and 3 bases respectively, with 14 bases between them. The CDR3 DNA follows: TGTGCCAGCAGTTTAGGACCGCAGGGCTACGAGCAGTACTTC. This translates into CASSLGPQGYEQYF. The whole variable domain, remainder taken from reference TRBV2 and TRBJ2-7, is EPEVTQTPSHQVTQMGQEVILRCVPISNHLYFYWYRQILGQKVEFLVSFYNNEISEKSEIFDDQFSVERPDGSNFTLKIRSTKLEDSAMYFCASSLGPQGYEQYFGPGTRLTVT.

The V gene is TRBV6-5, the J gene TRBJ2-7; 12 bases agree with TRBD1. Germline V gene sequence: CDR1 MNHEY, CDR2 SVGAGI. V dropped 6 bases and J dropped 1; count of bases not matched to a gene: 4. This CDR3 is 15 amino acids long. CDR3 sequence reads: CASRQGQGASYEQYF. In nucleotides, the CDR3 is TGTGCCAGCAGACAGGGACAGGGGGCTTCCTACGAGCAGTACTTC.

The genes are TRBV4-1 and TRBJ1-1; 10 positions match TRBD1. Germline V CDR1 and CDR2: MGHRA, YSYEKL. CDR3 length: 19 residues. Trimming cost V 1 base and J 6 bases; bases outside gene matches: 17. The CDR3 region has the DNA TGCGCCAGCAGCCAAGTTCCCGGACAGGGGGGATCTGGTAACTCTGAAGCTTTCTTT. Its translation is CASSQVPGQGGSGNSEAFF.

The rearrangement uses TRBV5-1 and TRBJ1-1; perhaps TRBD1 as D (5 bases). From germline, CDR1 is SGHRS and CDR2 YFSETQ. The CDR3 contains 15 residues. Deletions cut 1 base from V and 0 bases from J, with 10 bases between. The CDR3 is CASSLSSGLNTEAFF. The CDR3 DNA follows: TGCGCCAGCAGCTTGTCGTCAGGGTTGAACACTGAAGCTTTCTTT. The full variable domain, completed using reference TRBV5-1 and TRBJ1-1, is KAGVTQTPRYLIKTRGQQVTLSCSPISGHRSVSWYQQTPGQGLQFLFEYFSETQRNKGNFPGRFSGRQFSNSRSEMNVSTLELGDSALYLCASSLSSGLNTEAFFGQGTRLTVV.

V usage is TRBV2 and J usage is TRBJ1-4; 8 bases are a match to TRBD1. The V segment lost 7 bases and the J segment 4 bases; nucleotides outside the gene matches: 8. Per the germline V gene, CDR1 is SNHLY and CDR2 is FYNNEI. The CDR3 loop spans 15 amino acids. The CDR3 is CASTDPDRDNEKLFF. The CDR3 DNA is TGTGCCAGCACCGACCCGGACAGGGATAATGAAAAACTGTTTTTT.

The chain has TRBV5-1 and TRBJ1-2; D uncertain. Germline CDR1 reads SGHRS; CDR2 reads YFSETQ. The length of the CDR3 is 14 residues. V lost 0 bases, J lost 4 bases, and 10 bases lay in between. CDR3 DNA: TGCGCCAGCAGCTTGGCTGGGGAGGGCTATGGCTACACCTTC. Translating gives CASSLAGEGYGYTF. The full variable domain, completed using reference TRBV5-1 and TRBJ1-2, is KAGVTQTPRYLIKTRGQQVTLSCSPISGHRSVSWYQQTPGQGLQFLFEYFSETQRNKGNFPGRFSGRQFSNSRSEMNVSTLELGDSALYLCASSLAGEGYGYTFGSGTRLTVV.

The genes are TRBV7-9 and TRBJ1-4; possibly TRBD1 for D (5 bases). Germline loops: CDR1 SEHNR, CDR2 FQNEAQ (reference sequence). With 5 bases removed from V and 7 bases from J, the gap between germline ends came to 17 bases. This CDR3 spans 15 amino acids. CDR3 sequence: CASSQSGGVSEKLFF. DNA of the CDR3: TGTGCCAGCAGCCAGTCCGGGGGAGTTTCTGAAAAACTGTTTTTT.

This chain links TRBV2 with TRBJ2-3, with TRBD2 identical over 12 bases. There are 16 residues in the CDR3. Germline V gene lookup returns CDR1 SNHLY and CDR2 FYNNEI. The V segment lost 3 bases and the J segment 5 bases; nucleotides outside the gene matches: 6. As DNA, the CDR3 is TGTGCCAGCAGTGATCCTAGCGGGGGGGCGGAAGATACGCAGTATTTT. Its translation is CASSDPSGGAEDTQYF.

The gene calls are TRBV19 and TRBJ2-2; tentative D call: TRBD1 (7 bases). This CDR3 is 15 amino acids long. Between the trimmed V and J ends, which lost 5 bases and 3 bases, there was a span of 13 bases. Germline CDR1 is LNHDA and CDR2 is SQIVND (reference sequence). This CDR3 reads CASSPGGFYTGELFF. The CDR3 nucleotides read TGTGCCAGTAGTCCAGGGGGGTTTTACACCGGGGAGCTGTTTTTT.

The chain combines TRBV5-6 with TRBJ2-7; D might be TRBD2 (6 bases). This CDR3 has 15 residues. Germline values: CDR1 SGHDT, CDR2 YYEEEE. V lost 4 bases to trimming and J lost 5 bases, with 19 bases between them. CDR3 protein: CASSPSPAGGDEQYF. The CDR3 DNA reads as TGTGCCAGCAGCCCGAGTCCCGCCGGAGGGGACGAGCAGTACTTC. The full variable domain, rest sourced from reference TRBV5-6 and TRBJ2-7, is DAGVTQSPTHLIKTRGQQVTLRCSPKSGHDTVSWYQQALGQGPQFIFQYYEEEERQRGNFPDRFSGHQFPNYSSELNVNALLLGDSALYLCASSPSPAGGDEQYFGPGTRLTVT.

V usage is TRBV7-7 and J usage is TRBJ2-5; the match to TRBD2 covers 11 bases. With V trimmed by 5 bases and J by 5 bases, 7 bases remained unmatched. The CDR3 length is 15 residues. Germline V CDR1 and CDR2: SSHAT, FNYEAQ (reference sequence). The CDR3 loop reads CASSPTSGVRETQYF. Written as DNA, the CDR3 is TGTGCCAGCAGCCCGACTAGCGGGGTGAGGGAGACCCAGTACTTC. Using reference TRBV7-7 and TRBJ2-5 for the parts outside the CDR3, the full variable domain is GAGVSQSPRYKVTKRGQDVTLRCDPISSHATLYWYQQALGQGPEFLTYFNYEAQPDKSGLPSDRFSAERPEGSISTLTIQRTEQRDSAMYRCASSPTSGVRETQYFGPGTRLLVL.

V usage is TRBV9 and J usage is TRBJ1-1; D gene ambiguous. The CDR3 has 14 residues. Trimming left V 4 bases short and J 3 bases short, with 13 bases between. CDR1 and CDR2 (germline): SGDLS, YYNGEE. The CDR3 DNA sequence: TGTGCCAGCAGCCCCCAGAGGAAGTACACTGAAGCTTTCTTT. Residues: CASSPQRKYTEAFF.

The chain is built from TRBV15 and TRBJ1-2; TRBD1 is a possible D gene (5 bases). This CDR3 contains 18 residues. The germline V and J ends were trimmed by 0 bases and 2 bases, with 19 bases remaining between them. Germline V lookup: CDR1 LNHNV, CDR2 YYDKDF (reference sequence). CDR3 in amino acids: CATSRDKTGYHRNYGYTF. The DNA of the CDR3 is TGTGCCACCAGCAGAGATAAAACAGGCTATCACCGCAACTATGGCTACACCTTC.

The chain joins TRBV7-6 to TRBJ2-1; D is unclear. The germline V gene encodes CDR1 SGHVS and CDR2 FNYEAQ. There are 12 residues in the CDR3. V lost 4 bases and J lost 16, with 17 bases in between. The CDR3 sequence is CASSSSPQRPFF. The CDR3 DNA reads as TGTGCCAGCAGCTCCTCCCCCCAGCGCCCATTCTTC. The variable domain in full, with the rest retrieved from reference TRBV7-6 and TRBJ2-1, is GAGVSQSPRYKVTKRGQDVALRCDPISGHVSLYWYRQALGQGPEFLTYFNYEAQQDKSGLPNDRFSAERPEGSISTLTIQRTEQRDSAMYRCASSSSPQRPFFGPGTRLTVL.

The J gene is TRBJ1-2, the V gene TRBV6-5, with 10 bases identical to TRBD1. The V segment lost 2 bases and the J segment 4 bases; nucleotides outside the gene matches: 4. Germline CDR1 and CDR2: MNHEY and SVGAGI. The CDR3 covers 15 residues. Written as DNA, the CDR3 is TGTGCCAGCAGTTACGGGACAGGGGATACCTATGGCTACACCTTC. It specifies CASSYGTGDTYGYTF.